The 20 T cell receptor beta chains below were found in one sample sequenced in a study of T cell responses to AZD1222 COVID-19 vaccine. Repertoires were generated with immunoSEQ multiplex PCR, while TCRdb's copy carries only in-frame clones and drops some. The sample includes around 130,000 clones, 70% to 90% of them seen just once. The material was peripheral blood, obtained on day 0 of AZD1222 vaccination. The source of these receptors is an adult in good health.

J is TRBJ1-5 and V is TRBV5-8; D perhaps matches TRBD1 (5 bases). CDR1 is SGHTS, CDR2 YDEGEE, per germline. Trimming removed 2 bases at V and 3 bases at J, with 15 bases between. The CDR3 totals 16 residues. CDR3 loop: CASSFFWQGNNQPQHF. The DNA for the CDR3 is TGTGCCAGCAGCTTCTTTTGGCAGGGAAACAATCAGCCCCAGCATTTT. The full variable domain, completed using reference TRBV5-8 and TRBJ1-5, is EAGVTQSPTHLIKTRGQQATLRCSPISGHTSVYWYQQALGLGLQFLLWYDEGEERNRGNFPPRFSGRQFPNYSSELNVNALELEDSALYLCASSFFWQGNNQPQHFGDGTRLSIL.

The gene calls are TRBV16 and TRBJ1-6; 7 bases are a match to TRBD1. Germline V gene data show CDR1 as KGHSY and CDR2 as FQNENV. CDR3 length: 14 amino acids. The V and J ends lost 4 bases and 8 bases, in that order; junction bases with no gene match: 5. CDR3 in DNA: TGTGCCAGCAGCCGTCGACAGGGATATTCACCCCTCCACTTT. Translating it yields CASSRRQGYSPLHF.

The CDR3 nucleotides are TGTGCGCGGAAGCCTAGGGTCCCCTACGAGCAGTACTTC. Amino acid sequence: CARKPRVPYEQYF. The chain joins TRBV5-6 to TRBJ2-7; D gene unclear. There are 13 residues in the CDR3. Germline-derived CDR1 and CDR2 are SGHDT and YYEEEE. Using reference TRBV5-6 and TRBJ2-7 for the parts outside the CDR3, the full variable domain is DAGVTQSPTHLIKTRGQQVTLRCSPKSGHDTVSWYQQALGQGPQFIFQYYEEEERQRGNFPDRFSGHQFPNYSSELNVNALLLGDSALYLCARKPRVPYEQYFGPGTRLTVT.

The CDR3 coding sequence is TGCAGCGTTGAAGAGGTAGCGGGAAACATTCAGTACTTC. Protein product: CSVEEVAGNIQYF. The chain employs TRBV29-1 and TRBJ2-4, with TRBD2 matching 7 bases. CDR1 and CDR2 (germline): SQVTM, ANQGSEA. Germline trimming cut 0 bases from V and 6 bases from J; bases unmatched to any gene: 2. This CDR3 is 13 amino acids long.

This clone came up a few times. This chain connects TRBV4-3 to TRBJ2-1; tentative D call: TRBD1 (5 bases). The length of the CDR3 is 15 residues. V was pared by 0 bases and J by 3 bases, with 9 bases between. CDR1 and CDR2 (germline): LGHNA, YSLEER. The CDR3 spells CASSQDLGLYNEQFF. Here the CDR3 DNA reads TGCGCCAGCAGCCAAGATCTGGGGCTCTACAATGAGCAGTTCTTC.

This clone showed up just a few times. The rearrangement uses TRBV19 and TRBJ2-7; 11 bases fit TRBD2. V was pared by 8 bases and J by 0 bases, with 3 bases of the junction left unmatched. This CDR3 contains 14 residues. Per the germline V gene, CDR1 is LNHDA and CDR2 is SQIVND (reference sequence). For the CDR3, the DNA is TGTGCCAGTTCCGGGACTAGCGGCTCCTACGAGCAGTACTTC. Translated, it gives CASSGTSGSYEQYF.

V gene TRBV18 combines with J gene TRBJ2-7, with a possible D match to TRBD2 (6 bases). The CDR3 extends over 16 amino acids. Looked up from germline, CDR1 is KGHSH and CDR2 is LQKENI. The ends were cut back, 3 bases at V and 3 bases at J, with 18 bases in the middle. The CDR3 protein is CASSPLEGQAFYEQYF. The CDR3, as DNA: TGTGCCAGCTCACCTCTGGAGGGCCAAGCATTCTACGAGCAGTACTTC.

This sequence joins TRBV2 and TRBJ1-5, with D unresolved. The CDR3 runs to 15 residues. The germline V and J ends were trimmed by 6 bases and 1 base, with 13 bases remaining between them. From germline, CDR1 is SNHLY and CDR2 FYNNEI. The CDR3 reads CASRRGLVSNQPQHF. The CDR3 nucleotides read TGTGCCAGCAGACGAGGACTTGTGAGCAATCAGCCCCAGCATTTT.

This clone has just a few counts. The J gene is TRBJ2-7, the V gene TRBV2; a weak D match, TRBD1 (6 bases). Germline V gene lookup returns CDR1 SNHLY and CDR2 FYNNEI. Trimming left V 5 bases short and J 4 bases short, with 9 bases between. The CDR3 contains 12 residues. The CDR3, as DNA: TGTGCCAGCAGTTTAGGACAGTACGAGCAGTACTTC. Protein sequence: CASSLGQYEQYF.

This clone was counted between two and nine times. The CDR3 here is CATRVHQDTQETQYF. As DNA, the CDR3 is TGTGCCACCAGGGTACACCAGGACACCCAAGAGACCCAGTACTTC. The rearrangement links TRBV15 to TRBJ2-5, with D possibly matching TRBD1 (5 bases). The V end was cut by 6 bases, the J end by 1 base, with 15 bases between. Germline values: CDR1 LNHNV, CDR2 YYDKDF (reference sequence). The CDR3 has 15 amino acids.

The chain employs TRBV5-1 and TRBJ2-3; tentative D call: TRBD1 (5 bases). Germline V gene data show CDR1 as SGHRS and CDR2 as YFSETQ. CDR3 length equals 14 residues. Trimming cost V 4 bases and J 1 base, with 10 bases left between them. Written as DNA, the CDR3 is TGCGCCAGCAGCAGGGGTGATCGCACAGATACGCAGTATTTT. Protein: CASSRGDRTDTQYF.

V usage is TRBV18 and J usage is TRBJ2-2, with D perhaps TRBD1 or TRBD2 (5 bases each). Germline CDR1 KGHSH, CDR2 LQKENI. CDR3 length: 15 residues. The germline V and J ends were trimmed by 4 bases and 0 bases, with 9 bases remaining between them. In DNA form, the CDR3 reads TGTGCCAGCTCACAAGGGACGGCGAACACCGGGGAGCTGTTTTTT. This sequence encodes CASSQGTANTGELFF.

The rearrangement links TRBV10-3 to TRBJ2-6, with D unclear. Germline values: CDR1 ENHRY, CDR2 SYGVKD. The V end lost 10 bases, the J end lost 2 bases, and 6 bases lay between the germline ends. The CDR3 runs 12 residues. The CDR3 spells CATRPGANVLTF. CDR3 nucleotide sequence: TGTGCCACCCGGCCTGGGGCCAACGTCCTGACTTTC.

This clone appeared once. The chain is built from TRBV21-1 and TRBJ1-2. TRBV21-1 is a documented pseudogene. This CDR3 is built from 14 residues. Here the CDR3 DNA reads TGTGCCAGCAGCACGGGGGCTAGTGACTATGGCTACACCTTC. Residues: CASSTGASDYGYTF.

DNA for the CDR3: TGTGCCAGCAGCTTAGTCGAGGACTACGAGCAGTACTTC. Its protein is CASSLVEDYEQYF. The V gene is TRBV7-9, the J gene TRBJ2-7; D gene uncertain. CDR3 length: 13 amino acids. Germline V CDR1 and CDR2: SEHNR, FQNEAQ (reference sequence). Trimming shortened V by 1 base and J by 3 bases, and 7 bases separated the two germline ends.

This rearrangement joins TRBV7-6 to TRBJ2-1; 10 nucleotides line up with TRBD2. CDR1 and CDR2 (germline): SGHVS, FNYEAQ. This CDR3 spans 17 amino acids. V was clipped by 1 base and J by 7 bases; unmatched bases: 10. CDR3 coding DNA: TGTGCCAGCAGCTTAGAGCGGGGAGCGGGAGGGTATAATGAGCAGTTCTTC. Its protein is CASSLERGAGGYNEQFF.

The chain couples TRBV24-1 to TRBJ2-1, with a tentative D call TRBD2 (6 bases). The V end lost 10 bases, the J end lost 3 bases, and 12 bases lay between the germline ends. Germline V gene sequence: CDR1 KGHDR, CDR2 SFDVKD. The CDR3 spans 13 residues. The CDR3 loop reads CATSREFYNEQFF. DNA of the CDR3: TGTGCCACATCCCGGGAGTTCTACAATGAGCAGTTCTTC.

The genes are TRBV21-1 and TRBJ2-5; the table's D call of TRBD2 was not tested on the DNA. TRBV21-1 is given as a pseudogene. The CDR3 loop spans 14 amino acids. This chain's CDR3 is CASIPRDYQETQYF. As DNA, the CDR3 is TGTGCCAGCATCCCGCGGGACTACCAAGAGACCCAGTACTTC.

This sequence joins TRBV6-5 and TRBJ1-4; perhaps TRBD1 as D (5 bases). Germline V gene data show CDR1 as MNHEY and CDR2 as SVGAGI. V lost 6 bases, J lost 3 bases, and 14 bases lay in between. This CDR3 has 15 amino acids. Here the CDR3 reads CASRIRGNSNEKLFF. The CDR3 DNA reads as TGTGCCAGCAGGATAAGGGGCAACTCTAATGAAAAACTGTTTTTT.

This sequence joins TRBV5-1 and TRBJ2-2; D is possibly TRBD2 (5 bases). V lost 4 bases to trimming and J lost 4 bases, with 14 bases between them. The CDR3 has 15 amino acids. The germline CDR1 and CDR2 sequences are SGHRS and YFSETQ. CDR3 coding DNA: TGCGCCAGCAGCCCGGGCGCCCGGGGCACCGGGGAGCTGTTTTTT. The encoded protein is CASSPGARGTGELFF.